This T cell receptor beta chain was retrieved from a study of blood T cell repertoires in COVID-19. V lost 3 bases and J lost 6, with 8 bases in between. Looked up from germline, CDR1 is MDHEN and CDR2 is SYDVKM. This CDR3 comprises 13 residues. Assay used: immunoSEQ multiplex PCR; TCRdb lists only in-frame clones, some missing. The table has 250,000 to 300,000 clones, 65% to 85% seen once. Only one count was recorded for this clone. This TCR came from an older man with acute or convalescent COVID-19. Sequenced sample: peripheral blood. The chain joins TRBV28 to TRBJ1-4; D gene unclear. CDR3 region: CASSLAGYEKLFF. DNA for the CDR3: TGTGCCAGCAGTTTGGCGGGGTATGAAAAACTGTTTTTT.